Listed here are 25 T cell receptor beta chains from one sample, sequenced in a study of blood T cell repertoires in COVID-19. The assay was immunoSEQ multiplex PCR, and TCRdb's table has in-frame clones only and misses some. The sample carries 400,000 to 450,000 clones, around 89% recorded once. Sequencing used PBMCs or T cells enriched from blood (not recorded which). The receptors derive from a man aged 25 to 45 who had recovered from COVID-19.

The V and J genes are TRBV19 and TRBJ1-1; D gene ambiguous. CDR1 is LNHDA, CDR2 SQIVND, per germline (reference sequence). The CDR3 spans 11 residues. V was cut by 3 bases and J by 4 bases, with 3 bases left in between. Written as DNA, the CDR3 is TGTGCCAGTAGTATGCGCACTGAAGCTTTCTTT. It specifies CASSMRTEAFF.

The chain recombines TRBV19 with TRBJ2-7; a possible D gene is TRBD2 (5 bases). This CDR3 is 14 amino acids long. CDR1 LNHDA and CDR2 SQIVND come from the germline V gene (reference sequence). Trimming pared 9 bases from V and 7 bases from J, leaving 22 bases between. The CDR3, as DNA: TGTGCCAGCTCCCTACTAGACCGAATAGGGGAGCAGTACTTC. It is translated as CASSLLDRIGEQYF. Full variable domain (outside the CDR3, taken from reference TRBV19 and TRBJ2-7): DGGITQSPKYLFRKEGQNVTLSCEQNLNHDAMYWYRQDPGQGLRLIYYSQIVNDFQKGDIAEGYSVSREKKESFPLTVTSAQKNPTAFYLCASSLLDRIGEQYFGPGTRLTVT.

The chain links TRBV29-1 to TRBJ1-5, with TRBD1 matching 7 bases. V was clipped by 6 bases and J by 5 bases; unmatched bases: 4. This CDR3 has 12 residues. The germline gives CDR1 SQVTM, CDR2 ANQGSEA. In DNA, the CDR3 is TGCAGCGTAGGCAGGGGGGATCAGCCCCAGCATTTT. Amino acid sequence: CSVGRGDQPQHF.

Notes on this clone: At one end the junction does not follow the germline gene, possibly because of a read error. The V and J genes are TRBV7-3 and TRBJ2-2; tentatively, D is TRBD2 (6 bases). CDR3 length equals 13 residues. Looked up from germline, CDR1 is SGHTA and CDR2 is FQGTGA. Written as DNA, the CDR3 is TGTGCCACCAGCCTGGGGGGCACCGGGGAGCTGTTTTTT. It is translated as CATSLGGTGELFF.

The V gene is TRBV9, the J gene TRBJ1-5; D remains ambiguous. CDR1 SGDLS and CDR2 YYNGEE come from the germline V gene. V was clipped by 4 bases and J by 3 bases, with 8 bases between them. The CDR3 has 13 amino acids. CDR3 amino acids: CASSPLPNQPQHF. The CDR3 DNA reads TGTGCCAGCAGCCCCCTCCCCAATCAGCCCCAGCATTTT.

This clone was seen ten or more times. This chain joins TRBV7-8 and TRBJ1-6; D gene uncertain. CDR1 is SGHVS, CDR2 FQNEAQ, per germline. V gave up 3 bases and J gave up 5 bases, with 11 bases separating them. The CDR3 consists of 15 residues. The CDR3: CASSFETAHNSPLHF. The CDR3, as DNA: TGTGCCAGCAGCTTTGAAACAGCACATAATTCACCCCTCCACTTT.

J is TRBJ1-1 and V is TRBV11-1; the D gene is possibly TRBD1 (5 bases). The CDR3 consists of 15 residues. Germline V lookup: CDR1 SGHAT, CDR2 FQDESV (reference sequence). Trimming took off 3 bases at V and 5 bases at J, with 16 bases between the two ends. The CDR3 nucleotides read TGTGCCAGCAGCTTGGCAGGGATGGAGAGAACTGAAGCTTTCTTT. Protein: CASSLAGMERTEAFF. Complete variable domain (other parts from reference TRBV11-1 and TRBJ1-1): EAEVAQSPRYKITEKSQAVAFWCDPISGHATLYWYRQILGQGPELLVQFQDESVVDDSQLPKDRFSAERLKGVDSTLKIQPAELGDSAMYLCASSLAGMERTEAFFGQGTRLTVV.

The gene calls are TRBV24-1 and TRBJ2-5; D perhaps matches TRBD2 (6 bases). The V gene lost 5 bases and the J gene lost 1 base, with 13 bases spanning the gap. CDR3 size: 15 residues. Germline V gives CDR1 KGHDR, CDR2 SFDVKD. The CDR3 DNA reads as TGTGCCACCAGTGGGCCGTTGGGGGGCCAAGAGACCCAGTACTTC. It translates to CATSGPLGGQETQYF.

This chain connects TRBV13 to TRBJ1-4; 10 nucleotides align to TRBD1. V lost 5 bases to trimming and J lost 4 bases; unmatched junction nucleotides: 10. In germline, CDR1 is PRHDT, CDR2 FYEKMQ (reference sequence). The CDR3 totals 17 residues. For the CDR3, the DNA is TGTGCCAGCAGCGGACCCGGGACAGGGGCGCTTAATGAAAAACTGTTTTTT. Its protein product is CASSGPGTGALNEKLFF.

The J gene is TRBJ2-2, the V gene TRBV19; no reliable D call. Per germline, CDR1 LNHDA and CDR2 SQIVND (reference sequence). Between the trimmed V and J ends, which lost 1 base and 4 bases, there was a span of 4 bases. The CDR3 length is 13 residues. The CDR3 nucleotides are TGTGCCAGTAGTATAGTCGGCACCGGGGAGCTGTTTTTT. Protein: CASSIVGTGELFF. The full variable domain, in which reference TRBV19 and TRBJ2-2 provide the parts outside the CDR3, is DGGITQSPKYLFRKEGQNVTLSCEQNLNHDAMYWYRQDPGQGLRLIYYSQIVNDFQKGDIAEGYSVSREKKESFPLTVTSAQKNPTAFYLCASSIVGTGELFFGEGSRLTVL.

The chain couples TRBV2 to TRBJ2-2, with TRBD1 identical over 11 bases. CDR3 length equals 16 residues. Germline V lookup: CDR1 SNHLY, CDR2 FYNNEI. With 7 bases clipped from V and 6 bases from J, the junction kept 10 bases outside the gene matches. In nucleotides, the CDR3 is TGTGCCAGCACTACCTCGGACAGGGGGCAATCCGGGGAGCTGTTTTTT. It specifies CASTTSDRGQSGELFF.

V and J are TRBV7-8 and TRBJ1-2; 7 bases are a match to TRBD1. CDR3 length: 13 amino acids. With V trimmed by 3 bases and J by 7 bases, 5 bases remained unmatched. Germline CDR1 is SGHVS and CDR2 is FQNEAQ. DNA for the CDR3: TGTGCCAGCAGCTTGACAGGGTGGTCTGGCTACACCTTC. Amino acids: CASSLTGWSGYTF.

The V call is TRBV4-2, the J call TRBJ2-7; 11 bases map to TRBD2. The CDR3 runs 15 residues. The germline V gene encodes CDR1 LGHNA and CDR2 YNFKEQ. V shed 0 bases, J shed 3 bases, and the junction held 1 base outside the gene matches. The CDR3 sequence: CASSQEGLAVYEQYF. CDR3 nucleotide sequence: TGTGCCAGCAGCCAAGAGGGACTAGCGGTCTACGAGCAGTACTTC.

The chain has TRBV11-2 and TRBJ2-2; 9 nucleotides align to TRBD2. V lost 5 bases to trimming and J lost 5 bases; unmatched junction nucleotides: 6. CDR3 size: 15 residues. Germline V CDR1 and CDR2: SGHAT, FQNNGV. CDR3: CASSPAGGRTGELFF. Written as DNA, the CDR3 is TGTGCCAGCAGCCCCGCGGGAGGGAGGACCGGGGAGCTGTTTTTT.

This sequence joins TRBV3-1 (or the pseudogene TRBV3-2) and TRBJ2-1; TRBD2 matches 8 bases. Trimming cost V 1 base and J 2 bases; bases outside gene matches: 4. Per the germline V gene, CDR1 is LGHDT and CDR2 is YNNKEL (reference sequence). The CDR3 has 16 residues. In DNA form, the CDR3 reads TGTGCCAGCAGCCAAGGGTTAGCGGGAACCTACAATGAGCAGTTCTTC. Residues: CASSQGLAGTYNEQFF.

Only one count was recorded for this clone. V gene TRBV14 combines with J gene TRBJ2-7, with 10 nucleotides matching TRBD1. Unmatched junction bases numbered 10, after V lost 0 bases and J lost 2 bases. Germline V gives CDR1 SGHDN, CDR2 FVKESK. CDR3 length equals 18 residues. Here the CDR3 DNA reads TGTGCCAGCAGCCAAGATCAGTTCGGGGACAGGGGCCCCTACGAGCAGTACTTC. It yields the protein CASSQDQFGDRGPYEQYF.

The chain links TRBV7-9 to TRBJ1-1; D ambiguous. The CDR3 is made up of 13 amino acids. CDR1 SEHNR and CDR2 FQNEAQ come from the germline V gene (reference sequence). V shed 2 bases and J shed 12 bases, with 16 bases lying between them. The CDR3 region is CASSLLRESVSFF. CDR3 coding DNA: TGTGCCAGCAGCTTACTGAGGGAATCGGTGTCTTTCTTT.

The chain couples TRBV9 to TRBJ2-1, with 8 bases identical to TRBD2. The V gene's germline CDR1 is SGDLS and CDR2 YYNGEE. V shed 4 bases, J shed 4 bases, and the junction held 10 bases outside the gene matches. CDR3 size: 16 residues. Here the CDR3 DNA reads TGTGCCAGCAGCCCCCAGACGGGACTAGAGTACAATGAGCAGTTCTTC. Amino acid sequence: CASSPQTGLEYNEQFF.

This clone was found once. The chain combines TRBV13 with TRBJ2-7; D unresolved. CDR3 size: 13 residues. Germline CDR1 is PRHDT and CDR2 is FYEKMQ (reference sequence). The ends were cut back, 4 bases at V and 7 bases at J, with 14 bases in the middle. CDR3 loop: CASSSRPVMEQYF. As DNA, the CDR3 is TGTGCCAGCAGCTCTAGGCCGGTGATGGAGCAGTACTTC.

V and J are TRBV7-9 and TRBJ2-7, with 11 bases identical to TRBD2. With V trimmed by 6 bases and J by 5 bases, 3 bases remained unmatched. The V gene's germline CDR1 is SEHNR and CDR2 FQNEAQ (reference sequence). The CDR3 covers 13 residues. CDR3: CASRTSGRHEQYF. CDR3 nucleotides: TGTGCCAGCAGAACTAGCGGGAGACACGAGCAGTACTTC.

This chain uses TRBV9 with TRBJ2-7; possible D gene TRBD2, 6 bases. V lost 3 bases to trimming and J lost 0 bases, with 10 bases between them. This CDR3 has 14 amino acids. Looked up from germline, CDR1 is SGDLS and CDR2 is YYNGEE. The CDR3, as DNA: TGTGCCAGCAGCGGTTTAGCGGCCTCCTACGAGCAGTACTTC. Translated, it gives CASSGLAASYEQYF.

The chain employs TRBV18 and TRBJ1-6, with a tentative D call TRBD1 (6 bases). V was shortened by 6 bases and J by 8 bases, with 17 bases between the two germline ends. Germline values: CDR1 KGHSH, CDR2 LQKENI. This CDR3 is 15 amino acids long. In nucleotides, the CDR3 is TGTGCCAGCTCCGACCAGGGGATAGGTGATTCACCCCTCCACTTT. The encoded protein is CASSDQGIGDSPLHF.

V gene TRBV4-1 combines with J gene TRBJ1-5; D perhaps matches TRBD1 (6 bases). The CDR3 totals 15 residues. Trimming pared 1 base from V and 7 bases from J, leaving 14 bases between. Germline CDR1 reads MGHRA; CDR2 reads YSYEKL. In DNA form, the CDR3 reads TGCGCCAGCAGCCAAGCCAGGGGTTTTGAGCAGCCCCAGCATTTT. Residues: CASSQARGFEQPQHF.

The V call is TRBV11-2, the J call TRBJ2-5; perhaps TRBD2 as D (6 bases). The germline V gene has CDR1 SGHAT and CDR2 FQNNGV. The CDR3 runs 13 residues. Between the trimmed V and J ends, which lost 5 bases and 2 bases, there was a span of 9 bases. The DNA for the CDR3 is TGTGCCAGCAGCCGGGACTTACAAGAGACCCAGTACTTC. Protein product: CASSRDLQETQYF.

The V and J genes are TRBV5-1 and TRBJ1-5; 7 bases match TRBD1. The germline gives CDR1 SGHRS, CDR2 YFSETQ. V gave up 0 bases and J gave up 4 bases; unmatched junction bases: 4. The CDR3 covers 15 residues. The CDR3, as DNA: TGCGCCAGCAGCTTGGAGGGACAGAGTAATCAGCCCCAGCATTTT. It specifies CASSLEGQSNQPQHF.